Below are 20 T cell receptor beta chains sequenced from a single sample in a study of cytomegalovirus exposure and HLA in healthy donors. This PCR relied on a set of 60 Vbeta primers and 13 Jbeta primers. Assay used: immunoSEQ multiplex PCR; TCRdb lists only in-frame clones, some missing. The table has approximately 79,000 clones, around 77% seen once; the top ten hold about 20%. Material for sequencing was PBMCs. The receptors shown here come from a woman in her 40s in good health and CMV-seropositive.

V is TRBV27 and J is TRBJ2-3; 13 bases match TRBD2. The CDR3 consists of 16 residues. Losses at the gene ends were 8 bases for V and 2 bases for J; bases not matched to a gene: 7. Germline CDR1 is MNHEY and CDR2 is SMNVEV (reference sequence). DNA for the CDR3: TGTGCCAGCCGGACTAGCGGGGGAGCCACCACAGATACGCAGTATTTT. The encoded protein is CASRTSGGATTDTQYF.

The V call is TRBV6-1, the J call TRBJ1-6; 7 bases match TRBD1. This CDR3 has 14 residues. Germline CDR1 MNHNS, CDR2 SASEGT. The V segment lost 3 bases and the J segment 7 bases; nucleotides outside the gene matches: 3. The CDR3 protein is CASSDSRGNSPLHF. In DNA form, the CDR3 reads TGTGCCAGCAGTGATTCCAGGGGGAATTCACCCCTCCACTTT.

The chain employs TRBV25-1 and TRBJ2-4; D unresolved. V lost 2 bases to trimming and J lost 2 bases, with 13 bases between them. The germline gives CDR1 MGHDK, CDR2 SYGVNS. The CDR3 length is 16 residues. The DNA of the CDR3 is TGTGCCAGCAGTGAAGGCCCTTACAGATCCAAAAACATTCAGTACTTC. It is translated as CASSEGPYRSKNIQYF.

The V call is TRBV5-1, the J call TRBJ2-1; 13 nucleotides agree with TRBD2. Germline V gene sequence: CDR1 SGHRS, CDR2 YFSETQ. J gave up 4 bases and V 3 bases, and 7 bases lay outside the gene matches. The CDR3 extends over 17 amino acids. This CDR3 is CASSYGTSGAFYNEQFF. Here the CDR3 DNA reads TGCGCCAGCAGCTATGGGACTAGCGGGGCTTTTTACAATGAGCAGTTCTTC.

The chain employs TRBV4-1 and TRBJ2-7, with D maybe TRBD1 (6 bases). The CDR3 sequence is 15 residues long. V lost 1 base to trimming and J lost 1 base, with 11 bases between them. Germline V gene lookup returns CDR1 MGHRA and CDR2 YSYEKL. The CDR3 region is CASSQGTALSYEQYF. CDR3 nucleotides: TGCGCCAGCAGCCAAGGGACAGCGTTATCCTACGAGCAGTACTTC.

J is TRBJ1-6 and V is TRBV5-4, with 7 bases fitting TRBD1. The length of the CDR3 is 15 residues. J was trimmed by 5 bases and V by 1 base; bases with no gene match: 3. Germline CDR1 SGHNT, CDR2 YYREEE (reference sequence). Written as DNA, the CDR3 is TGTGCCAGCAGCTTGACGGGACAGAATAATTCACCCCTCCACTTT. It encodes CASSLTGQNNSPLHF.

The chain couples TRBV5-1 to TRBJ1-3, with 9 bases identical to TRBD1. Per germline, CDR1 SGHRS and CDR2 YFSETQ. The CDR3 length is 16 residues. Germline trimming cut 1 base from V and 0 bases from J; bases unmatched to any gene: 2. This CDR3 is CASSLMTGGSGNTIYF. The CDR3, as DNA: TGCGCCAGCAGCTTGATGACAGGGGGCTCTGGAAACACCATATATTTT. The whole variable domain, remainder taken from reference TRBV5-1 and TRBJ1-3, is KAGVTQTPRYLIKTRGQQVTLSCSPISGHRSVSWYQQTPGQGLQFLFEYFSETQRNKGNFPGRFSGRQFSNSRSEMNVSTLELGDSALYLCASSLMTGGSGNTIYFGEGSWLTVV.

V usage is TRBV2 and J usage is TRBJ1-5; maybe TRBD1 (5 bases). CDR1 is SNHLY, CDR2 FYNNEI, per germline. The CDR3 spans 15 residues. V was cut by 3 bases and J by 3 bases, with 12 bases left in between. The DNA for the CDR3 is TGTGCCAGCAGTGATTTGGCAGGGCTCAATCAGCCCCAGCATTTT. It translates to CASSDLAGLNQPQHF.

The chain uses TRBV6-1 and TRBJ1-5; D possibly corresponds to TRBD1 (5 bases). CDR3 size: 14 residues. V was shortened by 9 bases and J by 2 bases, with 14 bases between the two germline ends. Germline values: CDR1 MNHNS, CDR2 SASEGT. In DNA form, the CDR3 reads TGTGCCAGGGGCGGGGACGGAGGCAATCAGCCCCAGCATTTT. This codes for CARGGDGGNQPQHF.

This clone came up once. The rearrangement joins TRBV28 to TRBJ1-6; 8 positions agree with TRBD1. This CDR3 has 13 residues. V shed 5 bases, J shed 16 bases, and the junction held 10 bases outside the gene matches. The germline CDR1 and CDR2 sequences are MDHEN and SYDVKM. DNA of the CDR3: TGTGCCAGCAGTCTACCGGGACAGGCGTTACTCCACTTT. This gives the protein CASSLPGQALLHF.

This chain joins TRBV6-5 and TRBJ1-5; 7 bases are a match to TRBD1. Germline CDR1 MNHEY, CDR2 SVGAGI. Trimming removed 6 bases from V and 4 bases from J; junction bases left unmatched: 3. This CDR3 contains 13 residues. The CDR3 region has the DNA TGTGCCAGCAGAAGACAGGGAAATCAGCCCCAGCATTTT. This sequence encodes CASRRQGNQPQHF.

J is TRBJ2-7 and V is TRBV6-5, with a weak D call TRBD2 (5 bases). V gave up 6 bases and J gave up 7 bases, with 16 bases separating them. Germline V CDR1 and CDR2: MNHEY, SVGAGI. The CDR3 contains 13 residues. DNA for the CDR3: TGTGCCAGCAGACGCGGACCAACGGGAGAGCAGTACTTC. This sequence encodes CASRRGPTGEQYF.

The chain is built from TRBV6-1 and TRBJ2-2; TRBD2 is a possible D gene (6 bases). V lost 6 bases and J lost 1, with 12 bases in between. Germline V gene data show CDR1 as MNHNS and CDR2 as SASEGT. This CDR3 is built from 15 residues. CDR3 in amino acids: CASSAGLLNTGELFF. The DNA of the CDR3 is TGTGCCAGCAGCGCGGGACTCCTGAACACCGGGGAGCTGTTTTTT.

This rearrangement joins TRBV7-9 to TRBJ1-1; D might be TRBD1 (5 bases). Germline loops: CDR1 SEHNR, CDR2 FQNEAQ (reference sequence). The CDR3 consists of 16 residues. Trimming shortened V by 2 bases and J by 0 bases, and 13 bases separated the two germline ends. The CDR3 nucleotides read TGTGCCAGCAGCTTACTACAGGTTTACATGAACACTGAAGCTTTCTTT. It specifies CASSLLQVYMNTEAFF.

V is TRBV7-2 and J is TRBJ1-1; D possibly corresponds to TRBD1 (6 bases). V lost 4 bases and J 8 bases, leaving 14 bases between the germline ends. Germline values: CDR1 SGHTA, CDR2 FQGNSA. This CDR3 comprises 13 residues. Written as DNA, the CDR3 is TGTGCCAGCAGCTCGCTAATGCAGGGGGAAGCTTTCTTT. It is translated as CASSSLMQGEAFF.

For the CDR3, the DNA is TGTGCCAGCACCTCCCCCGGGACTACCACCCATGAGCAGTTCTTC. It is translated as CASTSPGTTTHEQFF. The rearrangement joins TRBV7-8 to TRBJ2-1; 7 nucleotides agree with TRBD2. The germline CDR1 and CDR2 sequences are SGHVS and FQNEAQ. V dropped 7 bases and J dropped 8; count of bases not matched to a gene: 14. There are 15 residues in the CDR3.

The rearrangement joins TRBV28 to TRBJ2-3, with 7 bases that match TRBD2. CDR3 length equals 18 residues. Germline V gene data show CDR1 as MDHEN and CDR2 as SYDVKM. V trimming: 2 bases; J trimming: 2 bases; junction bases outside the gene matches: 13. In DNA, the CDR3 is TGTGCCAGCAGTTTAGGGGTAGCCCTGGGGGGGGTCACAGATACGCAGTATTTT. Protein sequence: CASSLGVALGGVTDTQYF.

V usage is TRBV29-1 and J usage is TRBJ1-1; perhaps TRBD1 as D (5 bases). V was pared by 5 bases and J by 8 bases, with 9 bases between. The CDR3 consists of 10 residues. Germline lookup yields CDR1 SQVTM and CDR2 ANQGSEA. CDR3: CSVLTAEAFF. The CDR3 DNA reads as TGCAGCGTTCTGACAGCCGAAGCTTTCTTT.

This clone was picked up one time. The chain links TRBV19 to TRBJ1-5; D call uncertain. Germline values: CDR1 LNHDA, CDR2 SQIVND (reference sequence). V lost 5 bases and J lost 0, with 14 bases in between. The CDR3 sequence is 16 residues long. The CDR3 DNA reads TGTGCCAGTAGTGTGAGACACATGATTAGCAATCAGCCCCAGCATTTT. This encodes CASSVRHMISNQPQHF.

This chain connects TRBV9 to TRBJ1-6, with 7 nucleotides matching TRBD1. The ends lost 1 base at V and 6 bases at J; junction bases unmatched: 7. Germline V gene lookup returns CDR1 SGDLS and CDR2 YYNGEE. This CDR3 has 16 amino acids. The CDR3 spells CASSVSGDSTNSPLHF. The DNA for the CDR3 is TGTGCCAGCAGCGTATCGGGGGACAGTACTAATTCACCCCTCCACTTT.